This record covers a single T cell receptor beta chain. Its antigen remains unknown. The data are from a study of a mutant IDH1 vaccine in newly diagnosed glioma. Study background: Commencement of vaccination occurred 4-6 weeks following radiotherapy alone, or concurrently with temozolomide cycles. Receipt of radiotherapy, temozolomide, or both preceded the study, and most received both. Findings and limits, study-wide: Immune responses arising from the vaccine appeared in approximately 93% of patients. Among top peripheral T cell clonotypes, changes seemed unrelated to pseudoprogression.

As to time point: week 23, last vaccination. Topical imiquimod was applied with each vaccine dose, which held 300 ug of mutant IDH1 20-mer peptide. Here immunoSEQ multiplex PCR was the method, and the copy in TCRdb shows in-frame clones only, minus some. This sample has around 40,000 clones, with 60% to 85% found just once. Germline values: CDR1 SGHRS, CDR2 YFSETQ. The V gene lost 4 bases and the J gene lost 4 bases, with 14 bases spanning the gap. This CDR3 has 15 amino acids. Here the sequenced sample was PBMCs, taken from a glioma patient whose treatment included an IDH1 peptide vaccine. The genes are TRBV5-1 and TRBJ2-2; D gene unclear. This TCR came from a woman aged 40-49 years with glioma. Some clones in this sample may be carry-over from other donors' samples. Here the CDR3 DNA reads TGCGCCAGCAGCCCCCCGGCCCGAAGCACCGGGGAGCTGTTTTTT. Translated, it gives CASSPPARSTGELFF.